Following are 16 T cell receptor beta chains from one sample sequenced in a study of blood T cell repertoires in COVID-19 (dated by TCRdb to 2018 to 2020). Libraries came from the immunoSEQ multiplex PCR assay. TCRdb mirrors the immuneACCESS table, restricted to in-frame sequences. Some clones are absent from its copies; in checked studies, under half trace to an unresolved V gene, and the reason for the others is unknown. The sample includes under 500,000 clones, with roughly 87% observed a single time. The top ten clonotypes cover approximately 2% of the sample. What was sequenced was PBMCs or T cells enriched from blood (not recorded which). These TCRs come from a woman between 18 and 29 years old with acute COVID-19.

Turning to this clone: Other nucleotide sequences in the sample specify the same CDR3. The chain uses TRBV9 and TRBJ1-2, with D possibly TRBD1 on 6 matching bases. The CDR3 extends over 14 amino acids. The ends were cut back, 0 bases at V and 4 bases at J, with 10 bases in the middle. In germline, CDR1 is SGDLS, CDR2 YYNGEE. The CDR3 is CASSVGGGTYGYTF. The CDR3 DNA follows: TGTGCCAGCAGCGTAGGAGGGGGAACCTATGGCTACACCTTC.

A single count supports this clone. The rearrangement uses TRBV15 and TRBJ1-5; the match to TRBD1 covers 9 bases. The CDR3 has 16 amino acids. J gave up 0 bases and V 2 bases, and 2 bases lay outside the gene matches. Germline assignment: CDR1 LNHNV and CDR2 YYDKDF (reference sequence). The CDR3 loop is CATSRWDRVSNQPQHF. CDR3 coding DNA: TGTGCCACCAGCAGATGGGACAGGGTTAGCAATCAGCCCCAGCATTTT. Together with reference TRBV15 and TRBJ1-5, the CDR3 gives the full variable domain: DAMVIQNPRYQVTQFGKPVTLSCSQTLNHNVMYWYQQKSSQAPKLLFHYYDKDFNNEADTPDNFQSRRPNTSFCFLDIRSPGLGDTAMYLCATSRWDRVSNQPQHFGDGTRLSIL.

V gene TRBV9 combines with J gene TRBJ2-7; 7 bases are shared with TRBD2. The CDR3 covers 14 residues. Germline lookup yields CDR1 SGDLS and CDR2 YYNGEE. Trimming removed 0 bases from V and 2 bases from J; junction bases left unmatched: 2. CDR3: CASSVGAGAYEQYF. The DNA of the CDR3 is TGTGCCAGCAGCGTAGGGGCGGGAGCCTACGAGCAGTACTTC. The complete variable domain, with remaining parts taken from reference TRBV9 and TRBJ2-7, reads DSGVTQTPKHLITATGQRVTLRCSPRSGDLSVYWYQQSLDQGLQFLIQYYNGEERAKGNILERFSAQQFPDLHSELNLSSLELGDSALYFCASSVGAGAYEQYFGPGTRLTVT.

J is TRBJ1-1 and V is TRBV29-1; a possible D gene is TRBD1 (5 bases). Deletions cut 6 bases from V and 3 bases from J, with 11 bases between. The CDR3 covers 12 residues. CDR1 is SQVTM, CDR2 ANQGSEA, per germline. The CDR3 nucleotides are TGCAGCGTGGATACAGGTCACACTGAAGCTTTCTTT. It translates to CSVDTGHTEAFF.

This clone occurred a few times. The chain recombines TRBV13 with TRBJ1-2; 8 bases agree with TRBD1. J lost 8 bases, V lost 2 bases, and 7 bases had no gene match. This CDR3 is built from 14 residues. Germline CDR1 and CDR2: PRHDT and FYEKMQ (reference sequence). In DNA form, the CDR3 reads TGTGCCAGCAGCTTATTCCTGGACAGGGTGGGCTACACCTTC. Its translation is CASSLFLDRVGYTF.

The chain employs TRBV10-3 and TRBJ2-5; TRBD2 agrees at 11 bases. Germline values: CDR1 ENHRY, CDR2 SYGVKD. V gave up 10 bases and J gave up 8 bases; unmatched junction bases: 9. This CDR3 spans 13 amino acids. The DNA for the CDR3 is TGTGCCACCCGGACTAGCGGGTTCGGAACCCAGTACTTC. Translated: CATRTSGFGTQYF.

The chain carries TRBV6-1 and TRBJ2-7; the D gene is possibly TRBD2 (5 bases). Germline V CDR1 and CDR2: MNHNS, SASEGT. The CDR3 contains 12 residues. V dropped 2 bases and J dropped 5 bases, with 7 bases sitting between them. The chain's CDR3 is CASSEPGNEQYF. CDR3 nucleotides: TGTGCCAGCAGTGAACCGGGGAACGAGCAGTACTTC.

The chain recombines TRBV7-9 with TRBJ1-1; weak D call: TRBD1 (5 bases). The CDR3 runs to 17 residues. Deletions cut 1 base from V and 3 bases from J, with 18 bases between. From germline, CDR1 is SEHNR and CDR2 FQNEAQ (reference sequence). The CDR3 sequence is CASSLDLKGFGYTEAFF. The CDR3 DNA is TGTGCCAGCAGCTTAGACTTGAAGGGGTTTGGGTACACTGAAGCTTTCTTT.

The chain is built from TRBV6-5 and TRBJ1-6, with 8 bases matching TRBD1. CDR3 length equals 14 residues. The germline CDR1 and CDR2 sequences are MNHEY and SVGAGI. V lost 2 bases to trimming and J lost 8 bases; unmatched junction nucleotides: 2. CDR3 coding DNA: TGTGCCAGCAGTTACATGGACAGGGATTCACCCCTCCACTTT. Protein: CASSYMDRDSPLHF.

In nucleotides, the CDR3 is TGCAGCGTTGTACTAGCGGGAGGGCCTAACGAGCAGTTCTTC. As protein: CSVVLAGGPNEQFF. The genes are TRBV29-1 and TRBJ2-1; 13 bases map to TRBD2. Per the germline V gene, CDR1 is SQVTM and CDR2 is ANQGSEA. J was trimmed by 10 bases and V by 4 bases; bases with no gene match: 7. CDR3 size: 14 residues.

The gene calls are TRBV7-8 and TRBJ2-3; D may be TRBD2 (6 bases). Germline values: CDR1 SGHVS, CDR2 FQNEAQ. This CDR3 contains 15 residues. V was cut by 5 bases and J by 2 bases, with 14 bases left in between. CDR3 nucleotide sequence: TGTGCCAGCAGCACCCCCCGGGACTCCACAGATACGCAGTATTTT. It yields the protein CASSTPRDSTDTQYF.

This chain connects TRBV5-5 to TRBJ2-7; 14 positions match TRBD2. Trimming removed 0 bases from V and 5 bases from J; junction bases left unmatched: 7. Germline V gene sequence: CDR1 SGHKS, CDR2 YYEKEE (reference sequence). There are 17 residues in the CDR3. CDR3 in DNA: TGTGCCAGCAGCTTGGGAGGGACTAGCGGGGGAAACAACGAGCAGTACTTC. Its protein is CASSLGGTSGGNNEQYF.

V usage is TRBV4-1 and J usage is TRBJ2-1, with TRBD2 matching over 12 bases. J gave up 9 bases and V 1 base, and 4 bases lay outside the gene matches. Germline loops: CDR1 MGHRA, CDR2 YSYEKL. This CDR3 is 15 amino acids long. The CDR3 sequence is CASSQGLAGGFEQFF. DNA of the CDR3: TGCGCCAGCAGCCAAGGTCTAGCGGGGGGGTTTGAGCAGTTCTTC.

This clone appeared a few times. The chain recombines TRBV9 with TRBJ1-1; unclear D gene. CDR1 and CDR2 from the germline V gene are SGDLS and YYNGEE. This CDR3 is 14 amino acids long. The V and J ends lost 2 bases and 7 bases respectively, with 15 bases between them. The CDR3 is CASSVSYGGHEAFF. The CDR3, as DNA: TGTGCCAGCAGCGTTTCTTACGGAGGGCATGAAGCTTTCTTT.

This chain uses TRBV9 with TRBJ2-2, with TRBD2 matching over 7 bases. CDR1 is SGDLS, CDR2 YYNGEE, per germline. The CDR3 is made up of 18 amino acids. Trimming at V came to 0 bases and at J to 7 bases, leaving 15 bases not matched to a gene. The CDR3 DNA sequence: TGTGCCAGCAGCGTAGCTTCTGCTAGCGGTGTGGTTGGCGGGGAGCTGTTTTTT. Amino acids: CASSVASASGVVGGELFF.

The chain carries TRBV6-1 and TRBJ2-7; TRBD1 aligns across 10 bases. Germline V gene sequence: CDR1 MNHNS, CDR2 SASEGT. The V gene end was trimmed by 5 bases and the J gene end by 3 bases; junction bases not matched to a gene: 7. This CDR3 contains 15 residues. CDR3: CASSPPGQGGYEQYF. The CDR3 DNA reads as TGTGCCAGCAGTCCTCCCGGACAGGGGGGCTACGAGCAGTACTTC.